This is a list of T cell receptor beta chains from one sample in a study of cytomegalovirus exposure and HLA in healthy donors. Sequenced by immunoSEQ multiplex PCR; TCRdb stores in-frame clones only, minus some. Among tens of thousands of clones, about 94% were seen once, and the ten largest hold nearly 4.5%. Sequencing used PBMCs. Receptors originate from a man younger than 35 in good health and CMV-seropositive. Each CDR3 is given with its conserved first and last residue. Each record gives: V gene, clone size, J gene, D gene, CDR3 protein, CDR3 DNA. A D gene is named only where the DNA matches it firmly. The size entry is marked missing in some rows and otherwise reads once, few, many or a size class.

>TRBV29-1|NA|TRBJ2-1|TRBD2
CSAGTAGLAGAEEQFF
TGCAGCGCCGGGACAGCGGGACTAGCGGGAGCAGAAGAGCAGTTCTTC
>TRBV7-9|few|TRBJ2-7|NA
CASSKKELPLFAYEQYF
TGTGCCAGCAGCAAAAAAGAACTACCATTATTTGCCTACGAGCAGTACTTC
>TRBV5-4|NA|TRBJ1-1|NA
CASRIQSMNTEAFF
TGTGCCAGCAGGATACAATCGATGAACACTGAAGCTTTCTTT
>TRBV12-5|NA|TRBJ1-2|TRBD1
CASVHLYRGREFKYGYTF
TGTGCTAGTGTTCATCTATACAGGGGGCGCGAGTTCAAGTATGGCTACACCTTC
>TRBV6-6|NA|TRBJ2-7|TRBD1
CASSYLGQGSYEQYF
TGTGCCAGCAGTTACCTCGGACAGGGGTCCTACGAGCAGTACTTC
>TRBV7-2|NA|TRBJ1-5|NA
CASSPISSGQSNQPQHF
TGTGCCAGCAGCCCGATATCTTCCGGACAGTCGAATCAGCCCCAGCATTTT
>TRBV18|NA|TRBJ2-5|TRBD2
CASSPELAGIKTQYF
TGTGCCAGCTCTCCTGAACTAGCGGGGATAAAGACCCAGTACTTC
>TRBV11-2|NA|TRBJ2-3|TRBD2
CASSTGTSEWVTDTQYF
TGTGCCAGCAGCACCGGGACTAGCGAATGGGTCACAGATACGCAGTATTTT
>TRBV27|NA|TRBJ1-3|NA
CASGQLSGNTIYF
TGTGCCAGTGGACAGCTATCTGGAAACACCATATATTTT
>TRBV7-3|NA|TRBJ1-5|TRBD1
CASSQGDGQPQHF
TGTGCCAGCAGCCAGGGGGACGGTCAGCCCCAGCATTTT
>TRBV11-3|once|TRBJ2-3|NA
CASSLWERSSTDTQYF
TGTGCCAGCAGCTTGTGGGAGCGGTCTAGCACAGATACGCAGTATTTT
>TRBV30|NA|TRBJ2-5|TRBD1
CAWCLGQGAETQYF
TGTGCCTGGTGCCTCGGACAGGGAGCGGAGACCCAGTACTTC
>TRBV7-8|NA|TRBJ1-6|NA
CASSLGQLNYNSPLHF
TGTGCCAGCAGCCTAGGACAGCTTAACTATAATTCACCCCTCCACTTT
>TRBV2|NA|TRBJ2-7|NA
CALDRFSYEQYF
TGTGCCTTAGACAGGTTTTCCTACGAGCAGTACTTC
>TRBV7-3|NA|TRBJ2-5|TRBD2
CASSLGLAGVETQYF
TGTGCCAGCAGCTTAGGACTAGCGGGGGTGGAGACCCAGTACTTC
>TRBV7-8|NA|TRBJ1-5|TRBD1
CASSVGTGGNQPQHF
TGTGCCAGCAGCGTCGGGACAGGGGGAAATCAGCCCCAGCATTTT
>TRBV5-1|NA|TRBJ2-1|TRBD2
CASSSSGTSVSEQFF
TGCGCCAGCAGCTCCTCCGGGACTAGCGTCAGTGAGCAGTTCTTC
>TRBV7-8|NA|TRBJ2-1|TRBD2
CASRRTSGRSDEQFF
TGTGCCAGCAGGCGGACTAGCGGGAGGAGCGATGAGCAGTTCTTC
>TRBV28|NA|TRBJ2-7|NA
CASSPPPGRTYEQYF
TGTGCCAGCAGTCCCCCCCCAGGGCGAACCTACGAGCAGTACTTC
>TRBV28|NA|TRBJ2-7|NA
CASSTPGVLDEQYF
TGTGCCAGCAGCACCCCGGGAGTTCTGGACGAGCAGTACTTC